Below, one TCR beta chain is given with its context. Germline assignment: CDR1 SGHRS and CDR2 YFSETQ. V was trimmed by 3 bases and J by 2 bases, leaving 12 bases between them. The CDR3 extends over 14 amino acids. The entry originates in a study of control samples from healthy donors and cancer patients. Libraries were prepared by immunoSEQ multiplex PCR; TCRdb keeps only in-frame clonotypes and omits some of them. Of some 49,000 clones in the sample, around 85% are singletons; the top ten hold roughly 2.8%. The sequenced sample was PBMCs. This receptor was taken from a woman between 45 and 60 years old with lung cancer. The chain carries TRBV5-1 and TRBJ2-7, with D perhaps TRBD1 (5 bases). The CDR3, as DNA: TGCGCCAGCAGCTCTTTAGGACATACCTACGAGCAGTACTTC. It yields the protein CASSSLGHTYEQYF.